This TCR beta chain was retrieved from a study of patients and donors after allogeneic stem cell transplantation. This clonotype was detected a few times. Using its own MiXCR run on the RT-PCR reads, TCRdb lists one record per CDR3 protein. The table shows 800,000 to 1,000,000 distinct CDR3 sequences, with more than 15% occurring only once. The CDR3 extends over 14 amino acids. Germline lookup yields CDR1 SGHRS and CDR2 YFSETQ. Trimming took off 5 bases at V and 3 bases at J, with 13 bases between the two ends. The clonotype was recovered from a human donor who was either an allogeneic HSCT recipient or a stem cell or donor lymphocyte infusion donor (not recorded which). It is not recorded whose cells these are; they may come from a transplant donor. The sequenced material came from blood, either unsorted or a sorted T cell fraction (not recorded which). The chain combines TRBV5-1 with TRBJ2-3; D possibly corresponds to TRBD2 (6 bases). The CDR3 spells CASSRGINTDTQYF. The CDR3 DNA follows: TGCGCCAGCAGTCGGGGGATTAATACAGATACGCAGTATTTT. Filled out from reference TRBV5-1 and TRBJ2-3, the complete variable domain reads KAGVTQTPRYLIKTRGQQVTLSCSPISGHRSVSWYQQTPGQGLQFLFEYFSETQRNKGNFPGRFSGRQFSNSRSEMNVSTLELGDSALYLCASSRGINTDTQYFGPGTRLTVL.